The T cell receptor beta chain under discussion was sequenced for a study of T cell repertoires in cytomegalovirus infection. Across the study: Recently identified HLA-C-restricted CMV epitopes and well-studied HLA-B-restricted CMV epitopes were used by the study.

This clonotype has just a few counts. Its antigen is as yet unknown. TCRdb analysed the reads with MiXCR anew, one entry per CDR3 protein. This sample has 110,000 or so distinct CDR3 sequences, with over 25% found just once. Germline V gene lookup returns CDR1 MGHRA and CDR2 YSYEKL. V shed 4 bases and J shed 4 bases, with 13 bases lying between them. The CDR3 runs 15 residues. The clonotype originates from a human donor in good health (CMV status not recorded). Some clones in this sample may be carry-over from other donors' samples. The chain recombines TRBV4-1 with TRBJ2-2; tentative D call: TRBD1 (6 bases). The sequencing used CD8+ T cells from cultured PBMCs, collected from culture after CMV antigen stimulation. The CDR3 DNA sequence: TGCGCCAGCAGCCTTGGACAGAGAATCACCGGGGAGCTGTTTTTT. Translated, it gives CASSLGQRITGELFF.